The next 22 T cell receptor beta chains were all read from a single sample in a study of blood T cell repertoires in COVID-19. Clones were read by immunoSEQ multiplex PCR, and TCRdb kept only the in-frame ones, dropping some. The sample records tens of thousands of clones, approximately 78% being singletons. Sequencing was performed on peripheral blood. These receptors all come from a human donor in a cohort sampled during active COVID-19.

The chain carries TRBV10-2 and TRBJ1-5; D gene unclear. CDR3 size: 14 residues. Germline assignment: CDR1 WSHSY and CDR2 SAAADI. V dropped 3 bases and J dropped 0 bases, with 6 bases sitting between them. CDR3 in DNA: TGCGCCAGCAGTGACAGCGATAGCAATCAGCCCCAGCATTTT. Amino acids: CASSDSDSNQPQHF.

The J gene is TRBJ2-7, the V gene TRBV15; TRBD1 matches at 7 bases. V shed 0 bases and J 7 bases; nucleotides not matched to a gene: 15. Germline CDR1 and CDR2: LNHNV and YYDKDF (reference sequence). The CDR3 is 17 amino acids. The CDR3 here is CATSRDMGQTSLPEQYF. CDR3 DNA: TGTGCCACCAGCAGAGATATGGGACAGACAAGTCTTCCGGAGCAGTACTTC.

The chain recombines TRBV7-9 with TRBJ1-1; D possibly corresponds to TRBD1 (6 bases). Germline lookup yields CDR1 SEHNR and CDR2 FQNEAQ (reference sequence). The CDR3 loop spans 13 amino acids. With 1 base removed from V and 4 bases from J, the gap between germline ends came to 7 bases. This CDR3 reads CASSLGTATEAFF. CDR3 nucleotides: TGTGCCAGCAGCTTAGGGACAGCCACTGAAGCTTTCTTT.

V usage is TRBV19 and J usage is TRBJ1-4; D ambiguous. Germline V gene sequence: CDR1 LNHDA, CDR2 SQIVND (reference sequence). The CDR3 runs 14 residues. V was trimmed by 4 bases and J by 6 bases, leaving 12 bases between them. The CDR3 bases are TGTGCCAGTAGTAGAGGGCAGACACATGAAAAACTGTTTTTT. It specifies CASSRGQTHEKLFF. Drawing the rest from reference TRBV19 and TRBJ1-4, the complete variable domain is DGGITQSPKYLFRKEGQNVTLSCEQNLNHDAMYWYRQDPGQGLRLIYYSQIVNDFQKGDIAEGYSVSREKKESFPLTVTSAQKNPTAFYLCASSRGQTHEKLFFGSGTQLSVL.

The chain combines TRBV28 with TRBJ2-2, with D perhaps matching TRBD2 (7 bases). Germline V lookup: CDR1 MDHEN, CDR2 SYDVKM. Trimming pared 7 bases from V and 6 bases from J, leaving 15 bases between. The CDR3 has 14 residues. CDR3 in DNA: TGTGCCAGCATTTCACAGGGAGGGGCCGGGGAGCTGTTTTTT. Translated: CASISQGGAGELFF.

This chain joins TRBV15 and TRBJ2-5; maybe TRBD2 (7 bases). Per the germline V gene, CDR1 is LNHNV and CDR2 is YYDKDF (reference sequence). The CDR3 has 15 residues. Trimming cost V 6 bases and J 5 bases, with 19 bases left between them. CDR3: CATRGGWQGGETQYF. CDR3 in DNA: TGTGCCACCAGAGGGGGGTGGCAGGGAGGGGAGACCCAGTACTTC. Variable domain in full (rest from reference TRBV15 and TRBJ2-5): DAMVIQNPRYQVTQFGKPVTLSCSQTLNHNVMYWYQQKSSQAPKLLFHYYDKDFNNEADTPDNFQSRRPNTSFCFLDIRSPGLGDTAMYLCATRGGWQGGETQYFGPGTRLLVL.

The rearrangement joins TRBV3-1 (or the pseudogene TRBV3-2) to TRBJ1-2; a weak D match, TRBD1 (6 bases). The CDR3 loop spans 15 amino acids. Trimming removed 5 bases from V and 1 base from J, with 14 bases in between. Germline V CDR1 and CDR2: LGHDT, YNNKEL (reference sequence). CDR3 sequence: CASSTRTVLNYGYTF. CDR3 in DNA: TGTGCCAGCAGCACCCGGACAGTGCTTAACTATGGCTACACCTTC.

This clone is a singleton in its sample. The chain links TRBV2 to TRBJ1-1; TRBD1 aligns across 7 bases. Germline V gene lookup returns CDR1 SNHLY and CDR2 FYNNEI. Unmatched junction bases numbered 7, after V lost 6 bases and J lost 3 bases. The CDR3 is 14 amino acids. This CDR3 is CASRLQGLDTEAFF. DNA for the CDR3: TGTGCCAGCAGGTTACAGGGGTTGGACACTGAAGCTTTCTTT.

The chain couples TRBV12-5 to TRBJ1-2; 9 bases agree with TRBD1. Unmatched junction bases numbered 6, after V lost 5 bases and J lost 8 bases. The germline V gene has CDR1 LGHNT and CDR2 FRNRAP. This CDR3 comprises 13 residues. DNA for the CDR3: TGTGCTAGTGGTCCAGACAGGGGGGGCGGCTACACCTTC. Translated, it gives CASGPDRGGGYTF.

This clone has a handful of counts. The chain has TRBV3-1 (or the pseudogene TRBV3-2) and TRBJ1-3; D call uncertain. This CDR3 is 13 amino acids long. CDR1 and CDR2 from the germline V gene are LGHDT and YNNKEL (reference sequence). Trimming cost V 0 bases and J 4 bases, with 4 bases left between them. The CDR3 DNA follows: TGTGCCAGCAGCCAAGATATAGGAAACACCATATATTTT. Translating gives CASSQDIGNTIYF.

The chain joins TRBV5-1 to TRBJ1-3; 8 bases line up with TRBD1. Trimming at V came to 4 bases and at J to 6 bases, leaving 9 bases not matched to a gene. CDR1 is SGHRS and CDR2 is YFSETQ in the germline V gene. The CDR3 consists of 15 residues. The CDR3, as DNA: TGCGCCAGCAGCGCGGCGACAGGGGTAGTAAACACCATATATTTT. It specifies CASSAATGVVNTIYF.

The chain links TRBV6-5 to TRBJ1-1; 9 bases line up with TRBD1. The CDR3 is made up of 14 amino acids. J lost 4 bases, V lost 7 bases, and 7 bases had no gene match. Germline values: CDR1 MNHEY, CDR2 SVGAGI. CDR3 amino acids: CASKTDRGSTEAFF. CDR3 nucleotide sequence: TGTGCCAGCAAAACAGACAGGGGGTCCACTGAAGCTTTCTTT.

This CDR3 reads CASSKTLRQETQYF. CDR3 in DNA: TGTGCCAGCAGCAAGACTCTAAGACAAGAGACCCAGTACTTC. V gene TRBV11-2 combines with J gene TRBJ2-5; D gene ambiguous. Germline V CDR1 and CDR2: SGHAT, FQNNGV. This CDR3 is built from 14 residues. The germline V and J ends were trimmed by 5 bases and 2 bases, with 12 bases remaining between them.

The chain is built from TRBV9 and TRBJ2-5, with TRBD2 identical over 8 bases. The CDR3 has 17 residues. Losses at the gene ends were 0 bases for V and 4 bases for J; bases not matched to a gene: 11. Germline V gene sequence: CDR1 SGDLS, CDR2 YYNGEE. CDR3 sequence (DNA): TGTGCCAGCAGCGTAGGAAGGTCGGGGGGGGCCGTAGAGACCCAGTACTTC. It yields the protein CASSVGRSGGAVETQYF.

This chain links TRBV15 with TRBJ2-1; TRBD2 aligns across 7 bases. CDR1 is LNHNV, CDR2 YYDKDF, per germline (reference sequence). V was clipped by 0 bases and J by 5 bases; unmatched bases: 7. The CDR3 extends over 16 amino acids. CDR3 region: CATSRDWGGVHNEQFF. CDR3 coding DNA: TGTGCCACCAGCAGAGACTGGGGGGGGGTACACAATGAGCAGTTCTTC.

This chain joins TRBV7-7 and TRBJ2-1; 8 bases fit TRBD1. Losses at the gene ends were 6 bases for V and 0 bases for J; bases not matched to a gene: 10. This CDR3 contains 17 residues. The V gene's germline CDR1 is SSHAT and CDR2 FNYEAQ (reference sequence). For the CDR3, the DNA is TGTGCCAGCAGTAGCCGGGACAGGCCGAGCTCCTACAATGAGCAGTTCTTC. Its translation is CASSSRDRPSSYNEQFF.

V gene TRBV7-8 combines with J gene TRBJ1-5; 11 nucleotides match TRBD1. The CDR3 contains 16 residues. CDR1 is SGHVS and CDR2 is FQNEAQ in the germline V gene. With V trimmed by 5 bases and J by 7 bases, 10 bases remained unmatched. The CDR3 here is CASSHIGTGGGQPQHF. In DNA, the CDR3 is TGTGCCAGCAGCCACATTGGGACAGGGGGTGGACAGCCCCAGCATTTT.

The rearrangement links TRBV16 to TRBJ1-2; a possible D gene is TRBD1 (6 bases). Trimming cost V 0 bases and J 8 bases, with 16 bases left between them. Germline CDR1 reads KGHSY; CDR2 reads FQNENV. The CDR3 is made up of 15 amino acids. In nucleotides, the CDR3 is TGTGCCAGCAGCCAATCCAGGGACACCCTGGGGGGCTACACCTTC. Its translation is CASSQSRDTLGGYTF.

This sequence joins TRBV11-3 and TRBJ2-5, with TRBD1 identical over 7 bases. This CDR3 spans 14 amino acids. V was pared by 4 bases and J by 2 bases, with 4 bases of the junction left unmatched. Germline V gene sequence: CDR1 SGHNT, CDR2 YENEEA. The CDR3 sequence: CASSSTGSQETQYF. The CDR3 DNA follows: TGTGCCAGCAGCTCGACAGGGAGTCAAGAGACCCAGTACTTC.

The CDR3 sequence is CASSPRDEQFF. The DNA of the CDR3 is TGTGCCAGCTCTCCGAGGGATGAGCAGTTCTTC. V and J are TRBV18 and TRBJ2-1; D may be TRBD2 (5 bases). Trimming cost V 6 bases and J 8 bases, with 8 bases left between them. This CDR3 contains 11 residues. Germline V gene lookup returns CDR1 KGHSH and CDR2 LQKENI.

This sequence joins TRBV19 and TRBJ1-3; maybe TRBD1 (6 bases). The germline gives CDR1 LNHDA, CDR2 SQIVND (reference sequence). The CDR3 contains 18 residues. This CDR3 is CASTRTAQKPNSGNTIYF. DNA for the CDR3: TGTGCTTCGACAAGGACAGCCCAAAAACCTAACTCTGGAAACACCATATATTTT.

This chain links TRBV11-2 with TRBJ2-7; 9 positions match TRBD1. From germline, CDR1 is SGHAT and CDR2 FQNNGV. J was trimmed by 7 bases and V by 5 bases; bases with no gene match: 9. This CDR3 is built from 14 residues. In DNA form, the CDR3 reads TGTGCCAGCAGCCGTACGGGACAGGGTCGTGAGCAGTACTTC. Its protein product is CASSRTGQGREQYF.